A single sample gave rise to the 10 T cell receptor beta chains below, sequenced in a study of blood T cell repertoires in COVID-19 (TCRdb year 2020). The method was the immunoSEQ multiplex PCR assay. In TCRdb, the immuneACCESS table is reduced to in-frame sequences with V and J assigned. These tables do not hold every clone; where another copy was compared, an unresolved V gene accounts for under half, and the others remain unexplained. The sample table records approximately 240,000 clones; about 85% of these occur just once. Clones ranked in the top ten supply 5% to 8% of the sample. The sequenced sample consisted of peripheral blood. These receptors were obtained from a woman aged 55-69 years with active or convalescent COVID-19.

This clone is a singleton in its sample. V gene TRBV3-1 (or the pseudogene TRBV3-2) combines with J gene TRBJ2-1; the match to TRBD1 covers 10 bases. The CDR3 is 15 amino acids. The V and J ends lost 4 bases and 7 bases, in that order; junction bases with no gene match: 7. The germline V gene encodes CDR1 LGHDT and CDR2 YNNKEL (reference sequence). The CDR3 protein is CASSLLGTGANEQFF. The DNA of the CDR3 is TGTGCCAGCAGCCTCTTAGGGACAGGGGCTAATGAGCAGTTCTTC.

This chain connects TRBV9 to TRBJ2-3, with 11 bases that match TRBD2. J was trimmed by 2 bases and V by 0 bases; bases with no gene match: 2. The CDR3 runs 16 residues. The V gene's germline CDR1 is SGDLS and CDR2 YYNGEE. CDR3 nucleotide sequence: TGTGCCAGCAGCGTAGGACTAGCGGGGAACACAGATACGCAGTATTTT. This translates into CASSVGLAGNTDTQYF.

The rearrangement links TRBV6-6 to TRBJ1-4; D gene unclear. V gave up 2 bases and J gave up 7 bases, with 14 bases separating them. This CDR3 spans 15 amino acids. Germline-derived CDR1 and CDR2 are MNHNY and SVGAGI (reference sequence). The DNA of the CDR3 is TGTGCCAGCAGTTACGGGAGGGCTTGGGGTGAAAAACTGTTTTTT. Encoded protein: CASSYGRAWGEKLFF.

Here the CDR3 DNA reads TGCGCCAGCAGCCAAGATCTAGGTCAGCCCCAGCATTTT. This encodes CASSQDLGQPQHF. The chain couples TRBV4-1 to TRBJ1-5; no reliable D call. The germline CDR1 and CDR2 sequences are MGHRA and YSYEKL. V lost 0 bases and J 6 bases, leaving 6 bases between the germline ends. The CDR3 sequence is 13 residues long.

This chain connects TRBV6-6 to TRBJ2-1, with a weak D call TRBD2 (6 bases). From germline, CDR1 is MNHNY and CDR2 SVGAGI (reference sequence). This CDR3 spans 12 amino acids. The ends were cut back, 2 bases at V and 9 bases at J, with 8 bases in the middle. CDR3 nucleotides: TGTGCCAGCAGTTACGGGGGGAGTGAGCAGTTCTTC. This sequence encodes CASSYGGSEQFF.

The V gene is TRBV5-1, the J gene TRBJ1-3; D is undetermined. CDR1 is SGHRS, CDR2 YFSETQ, per germline. CDR3 length: 17 amino acids. Trimming cost V 0 bases and J 2 bases, with 15 bases left between them. CDR3 sequence reads: CASSLDSVTTAGNTIYF. The CDR3, as DNA: TGCGCCAGCAGCTTGGATTCTGTGACAACGGCTGGAAACACCATATATTTT.

As regards this clone: This sample includes further DNA sequences coding for the same CDR3. The chain uses TRBV5-4 and TRBJ2-5; 7 bases line up with TRBD2. The CDR3 runs to 14 residues. With 2 bases clipped from V and 5 bases from J, the junction kept 6 bases outside the gene matches. Per germline, CDR1 SGHNT and CDR2 YYREEE (reference sequence). CDR3 nucleotides: TGTGCCAGCAGCTTAGCGGGGTCAGGGGAGACCCAGTACTTC. This encodes CASSLAGSGETQYF.

This clone was seen only a few times. This chain joins TRBV10-1 and TRBJ2-3; D gene unclear. Between the trimmed V and J ends, which lost 4 bases and 6 bases, there was a span of 14 bases. This CDR3 has 14 residues. Germline lookup yields CDR1 WNHNN and CDR2 SYGVQD (reference sequence). As DNA, the CDR3 is TGCGCCAGCAGTGGTTACAGTGGGTCCGATACGCAGTATTTT. This encodes CASSGYSGSDTQYF.

The genes are TRBV28 and TRBJ2-2; D is ambiguous. V lost 2 bases, J lost 0 bases, and 7 bases lay in between. This CDR3 has 15 amino acids. The germline CDR1 and CDR2 sequences are MDHEN and SYDVKM. The CDR3 coding sequence is TGTGCCAGCAGTTTAGCGGCAGCGAACACCGGGGAGCTGTTTTTT. Residues: CASSLAAANTGELFF.

The chain links TRBV6-5 to TRBJ2-7; maybe TRBD1 (6 bases). V lost 2 bases and J lost 3, with 17 bases in between. Germline V gene sequence: CDR1 MNHEY, CDR2 SVGAGI. This CDR3 is 16 amino acids long. The CDR3 loop reads CASSYTRDTLIYEQYV. The CDR3 bases are TGTGCCAGCAGTTACACCCGGGACACTCTTATCTACGAGCAGTACGTC.